These 8 T cell receptor beta chains came from one sample sequenced in a study of shared clonotypes between healthy human individuals. The table came from immunoSEQ multiplex PCR; TCRdb's copy has only in-frame clones and leaves some out. The repertoire holds 2 million to 2.5 million clones, 85% to 95% seen once, with approximately 0.39% in the top ten. Material for sequencing was naive CD4+ T cells from PBMCs. The subset: CD45RA+ positively selected. Every receptor here comes from a man between 18 and 29 years old in good health. Some clones in this sample may be carry-over from other donors' samples.

The chain is built from TRBV28 and TRBJ2-7, with TRBD1 identical over 7 bases. The CDR3 totals 13 residues. Per the germline V gene, CDR1 is MDHEN and CDR2 is SYDVKM. The trim removed 8 bases at V and 3 bases at J, leaving 7 bases unmatched. In DNA, the CDR3 is TGTGCCAGCGGGGACAGCCGACGCTACGAGCAGTACTTC. It yields the protein CASGDSRRYEQYF.

CDR3 in DNA: TGCGCCAGCAGCTTGGACCAGAGGAATTCACCCCTCCACTTT. Its translation: CASSLDQRNSPLHF. The chain combines TRBV5-1 with TRBJ1-6; the D is unclear. This CDR3 comprises 14 residues. Germline V CDR1 and CDR2: SGHRS, YFSETQ. V was cut by 0 bases and J by 7 bases, with 8 bases left in between.

This rearrangement joins TRBV7-9 to TRBJ2-7; no reliable D call. Trimming took 7 bases from V and 0 from J, leaving 13 bases between them. CDR3 length: 14 residues. Germline values: CDR1 SEHNR, CDR2 FQNEAQ (reference sequence). The CDR3 sequence is CASTDPHLSYEQYF. CDR3 DNA sequence: TGTGCCAGCACCGACCCTCACCTCTCCTACGAGCAGTACTTC.

The V call is TRBV19, the J call TRBJ1-2, with TRBD1 as a possible D gene (5 bases). The CDR3 runs to 16 residues. V lost 6 bases to trimming and J lost 5 bases, with 22 bases between them. Germline-derived CDR1 and CDR2 are LNHDA and SQIVND (reference sequence). CDR3 DNA sequence: TGTGCCAGTAGAGGAAGGTCGTCGGGGACCCCATATGGCTACACCTTC. Amino acid sequence: CASRGRSSGTPYGYTF.

V is TRBV18 and J is TRBJ2-5; no clear D gene. This CDR3 is built from 13 residues. Per germline, CDR1 KGHSH and CDR2 LQKENI. Trimming stripped 0 bases from V and 7 bases from J, with 9 bases between. This CDR3 is CASSPPSDGTQYF. The CDR3 nucleotides read TGTGCCAGCTCACCACCCTCAGACGGGACCCAGTACTTC.

V usage is TRBV19 and J usage is TRBJ2-2; 7 bases agree with TRBD1. Germline CDR1 and CDR2: LNHDA and SQIVND (reference sequence). This CDR3 has 15 residues. Trimming removed 4 bases from V and 5 bases from J; junction bases left unmatched: 7. The CDR3 DNA sequence: TGTGCCAGTAGTACGACCAGGGGGTGGACCGGGGAGCTGTTTTTT. Protein: CASSTTRGWTGELFF.

The gene calls are TRBV25-1 and TRBJ1-3; D is unclear. With 3 bases removed from V and 0 bases from J, the gap between germline ends came to 3 bases. Germline V gives CDR1 MGHDK, CDR2 SYGVNS. CDR3 length: 13 residues. The CDR3 DNA is TGTGCCAGCAGTGATGACTCTGGAAACACCATATATTTT. Translation gives CASSDDSGNTIYF.

This chain connects TRBV4-2 to TRBJ2-7, with unresolved D. The V gene's germline CDR1 is LGHNA and CDR2 YNFKEQ. Trimming removed 1 base at V and 3 bases at J, with 16 bases between. CDR3 length: 16 amino acids. The CDR3 DNA is TGTGCCAGCAGCCAAGTTAGGTACTACCGTCTCTACGAGCAGTACTTC. It translates to CASSQVRYYRLYEQYF.